Presented here are 30 T cell receptor beta chains from one specimen sequenced in a study of memory CD8 T cells in hepatitis C reinfection. The time point was: pre-reinfection, 55 to 20 weeks before reinfection detection. Sorted cells were sequenced directly ex vivo without any in vitro expansion. Repertoires were generated with immunoSEQ multiplex PCR, while TCRdb's copy carries only in-frame clones and drops some. The sample holds about 50,000 clones, just under 90% seen once. Material for sequencing was naive CD8+ T cells sorted from blood. The receptor set was obtained from a man aged 18 to 29 with hepatitis C virus infection.

This chain links TRBV2 with TRBJ2-1; tentative D call: TRBD1 (5 bases). Trimming removed 8 bases at V and 8 bases at J, with 16 bases between. CDR1 SNHLY and CDR2 FYNNEI come from the germline V gene. The CDR3 spans 13 residues. In DNA form, the CDR3 reads TGTGCCAGCTGGGCAGGGCTAGGTGATGAGCAGTTCTTC. Its protein is CASWAGLGDEQFF.

The chain employs TRBV10-1 and TRBJ2-5; a weak D match, TRBD2 (5 bases). CDR1 is WNHNN, CDR2 SYGVQD, per germline (reference sequence). This CDR3 spans 13 amino acids. V was shortened by 6 bases and J by 1 base, with 9 bases between the two germline ends. DNA for the CDR3: TGCGCCAGCAGCCGGGATATCCAAGAGACCCAGTACTTC. Translation: CASSRDIQETQYF.

This chain joins TRBV7-2 and TRBJ2-7, with TRBD1 matching 7 bases. Per the germline V gene, CDR1 is SGHTA and CDR2 is FQGNSA. V shed 3 bases and J 0 bases; nucleotides not matched to a gene: 8. The CDR3 has 16 amino acids. CDR3 DNA sequence: TGTGCCAGCAGCTTCCCGCGACAGGGTTCCTCCTACGAGCAGTACTTC. The encoded protein is CASSFPRQGSSYEQYF.

This clone appeared a few times. The chain couples TRBV6-1 to TRBJ1-1, with TRBD1 matching over 9 bases. This CDR3 spans 14 amino acids. V gave up 3 bases and J gave up 5 bases; unmatched junction bases: 4. Germline V CDR1 and CDR2: MNHNS, SASEGT. In DNA form, the CDR3 reads TGTGCCAGCAGTGATCACAGGGGGCTTACTGAAGCTTTCTTT. Residues: CASSDHRGLTEAFF.

The rearrangement uses TRBV10-2 and TRBJ2-2, with D possibly matching TRBD2 (6 bases). Trimming shortened V by 6 bases and J by 6 bases, and 8 bases separated the two germline ends. Germline CDR1 and CDR2: WSHSY and SAAADI. The CDR3 sequence is 12 residues long. Here the CDR3 DNA reads TGCGCCAGCAGCCTAGCGTCCGGGGAGCTGTTTTTT. Translating gives CASSLASGELFF.

CDR3 amino acids: CASSLIAGSSYEQYF. DNA of the CDR3: TGTGCCAGCAGTTTAATAGCGGGGAGCTCCTACGAGCAGTACTTC. The chain has TRBV27 and TRBJ2-7, with 8 bases that match TRBD2. Per the germline V gene, CDR1 is MNHEY and CDR2 is SMNVEV (reference sequence). V lost 2 bases, J lost 0 bases, and 3 bases stayed unmatched. This CDR3 is 15 amino acids long.

The rearrangement joins TRBV7-9 to TRBJ2-7; 12 nucleotides match TRBD2. The junction had 8 bases not matched to a gene; V was cut back by 4 bases and J by 4 bases. Per the germline V gene, CDR1 is SEHNR and CDR2 is FQNEAQ (reference sequence). This CDR3 is built from 16 residues. CDR3 region: CASSSGLAGRMYEQYF. In DNA, the CDR3 is TGTGCCAGCAGCTCCGGACTAGCGGGACGGATGTACGAGCAGTACTTC.

This chain uses TRBV14 with TRBJ1-3, with TRBD1 identical over 10 bases. The CDR3 has 15 amino acids. Trimming removed 5 bases from V and 6 bases from J; junction bases left unmatched: 7. Germline-derived CDR1 and CDR2 are SGHDN and FVKESK. In DNA form, the CDR3 reads TGTGCCAGCAGCGCCTCGGGACAGGGGAAAAACACCATATATTTT. It is translated as CASSASGQGKNTIYF.

This chain joins TRBV4-1 and TRBJ2-1; 10 nucleotides align to TRBD1. Trimming at V came to 1 base and at J to 9 bases, leaving 9 bases not matched to a gene. This CDR3 region has 16 residues. CDR1 and CDR2 from the germline V gene are MGHRA and YSYEKL. Here the CDR3 reads CASSQGLGTGVSEQFF. Here the CDR3 DNA reads TGCGCCAGCAGCCAAGGACTAGGGACAGGGGTGAGTGAGCAGTTCTTC.

This clone was seen just once. This chain uses TRBV10-3 with TRBJ1-5; unclear D gene. CDR3 length equals 14 residues. Per the germline V gene, CDR1 is ENHRY and CDR2 is SYGVKD. V lost 5 bases, J lost 2 bases, and 10 bases lay in between. CDR3 sequence (DNA): TGTGCCATCAGTTCCGGGGTAGGCAATCAGCCCCAGCATTTT. Translated, it gives CAISSGVGNQPQHF.

The V and J genes are TRBV2 and TRBJ2-1, with D perhaps TRBD1 (6 bases). Trimming removed 3 bases from V and 7 bases from J, with 10 bases in between. Germline V CDR1 and CDR2: SNHLY, FYNNEI. The CDR3 has 13 residues. In DNA, the CDR3 is TGTGCCAGCAGTGATAGGGGGTCAAATGAGCAGTTCTTC. Amino acid sequence: CASSDRGSNEQFF.

This chain joins TRBV6-5 and TRBJ2-1, with D possibly TRBD2 on 5 matching bases. The germline CDR1 and CDR2 sequences are MNHEY and SVGAGI. The CDR3 is 14 residues long. The V end lost 0 bases, the J end lost 8 bases, and 11 bases lay between the germline ends. CDR3 in amino acids: CASSYSWSSYEQFF. CDR3 in DNA: TGTGCCAGCAGTTACTCATGGTCTAGCTATGAGCAGTTCTTC.

The chain joins TRBV29-1 to TRBJ2-1; D gene ambiguous. V was trimmed by 4 bases and J by 3 bases, leaving 19 bases between them. Germline CDR1 reads SQVTM; CDR2 reads ANQGSEA. This CDR3 is 16 amino acids long. The CDR3 sequence: CSVVVPEELSYNEQFF. The CDR3 DNA follows: TGCAGCGTTGTTGTTCCAGAGGAACTAAGCTACAATGAGCAGTTCTTC.

The V and J genes are TRBV9 and TRBJ2-1; no clear D gene. Germline values: CDR1 SGDLS, CDR2 YYNGEE. Trimming removed 0 bases from V and 4 bases from J, with 5 bases in between. The CDR3 covers 13 residues. This CDR3 reads CASSVGQYNEQFF. The CDR3 DNA reads TGTGCCAGCAGCGTAGGGCAGTACAATGAGCAGTTCTTC.

This CDR3 reads CASSLKLAGLYNEQFF. In DNA, the CDR3 is TGTGCCAGCAGTTTAAAGCTAGCGGGGCTATACAATGAGCAGTTCTTC. The V call is TRBV27, the J call TRBJ2-1; 9 bases map to TRBD2. V dropped 2 bases and J dropped 4; count of bases not matched to a gene: 6. Germline V gene data show CDR1 as MNHEY and CDR2 as SMNVEV (reference sequence). The CDR3 length is 16 residues.

V is TRBV7-2 and J is TRBJ1-1, with 8 bases fitting TRBD1. The CDR3 loop spans 15 amino acids. Germline V CDR1 and CDR2: SGHTA, FQGNSA. J lost 5 bases, V lost 2 bases, and 7 bases had no gene match. This CDR3 reads CASSLSRTGRTEAFF. For the CDR3, the DNA is TGTGCCAGCAGCTTATCCCGGACAGGGAGGACTGAAGCTTTCTTT. Full variable domain (rest looked up from reference TRBV7-2 and TRBJ1-1): GAGVSQSPSNKVTEKGKDVELRCDPISGHTALYWYRQSLGQGLEFLIYFQGNSAPDKSGLPSDRFSAERTGGSVSTLTIQRTQQEDSAVYLCASSLSRTGRTEAFFGQGTRLTVV.

The chain is built from TRBV9 and TRBJ2-1; 9 bases agree with TRBD2. The ends lost 0 bases at V and 7 bases at J; junction bases unmatched: 5. Germline values: CDR1 SGDLS, CDR2 YYNGEE. The CDR3 length is 15 residues. DNA for the CDR3: TGTGCCAGCAGCGTAGGCGGGGGGGCCGGTAATGAGCAGTTCTTC. It specifies CASSVGGGAGNEQFF. Together with reference TRBV9 and TRBJ2-1, the CDR3 gives the full variable domain: DSGVTQTPKHLITATGQRVTLRCSPRSGDLSVYWYQQSLDQGLQFLIQYYNGEERAKGNILERFSAQQFPDLHSELNLSSLELGDSALYFCASSVGGGAGNEQFFGPGTRLTVL.

The chain employs TRBV28 and TRBJ2-5; TRBD1 aligns across 9 bases. Germline loops: CDR1 MDHEN, CDR2 SYDVKM. CDR3 length equals 17 residues. J gave up 0 bases and V 1 base, and 6 bases lay outside the gene matches. CDR3 DNA sequence: TGTGCCAGCAGTTTATATCCTACAGGGGGCAACCAAGAGACCCAGTACTTC. Its protein product is CASSLYPTGGNQETQYF.

The chain recombines TRBV28 with TRBJ2-5, with D tentatively TRBD2 (5 bases). The J call may be wrong; the DNA end is better matched by TRBJ2-7. The CDR3 consists of 16 residues. CDR1 and CDR2 from the germline V gene are MDHEN and SYDVKM. The CDR3 DNA follows: TGTGCCAGCAGTTTCGCGCGGTTGGGGAGCTCCTACGAGCAGTACTTC. The encoded protein is CASSFARLGSSYEQYF.

V is TRBV9 and J is TRBJ2-3; possible D gene TRBD1, 6 bases. The CDR3 has 15 residues. CDR1 SGDLS and CDR2 YYNGEE come from the germline V gene. The germline V and J ends were trimmed by 2 bases and 5 bases, with 15 bases remaining between them. In DNA form, the CDR3 reads TGTGCCAGCAGCGTTTCAGGGGCAGGGGTAGATACGCAGTATTTT. Protein product: CASSVSGAGVDTQYF. The complete variable domain, with remaining parts taken from reference TRBV9 and TRBJ2-3, reads DSGVTQTPKHLITATGQRVTLRCSPRSGDLSVYWYQQSLDQGLQFLIQYYNGEERAKGNILERFSAQQFPDLHSELNLSSLELGDSALYFCASSVSGAGVDTQYFGPGTRLTVL.

The chain has TRBV6-5 and TRBJ2-5; D is uncertain. The CDR3 totals 12 residues. Trimming pared 6 bases from V and 5 bases from J, leaving 10 bases between. CDR1 and CDR2 from the germline V gene are MNHEY and SVGAGI. CDR3 region: CASSSARETQYF. Here the CDR3 DNA reads TGTGCCAGCAGCAGCGCGAGGGAGACCCAGTACTTC.

The V gene is TRBV5-4, the J gene TRBJ2-1, with TRBD2 matching 14 bases. Germline-derived CDR1 and CDR2 are SGHNT and YYREEE (reference sequence). The CDR3 has 19 amino acids. Trimming cost V 0 bases and J 4 bases; bases outside gene matches: 9. CDR3: CASSLDPRLAGGRYNEQFF. The DNA for the CDR3 is TGTGCCAGCAGCTTGGACCCTAGACTAGCGGGAGGGAGGTACAATGAGCAGTTCTTC.

The rearrangement joins TRBV13 to TRBJ2-7; 12 nucleotides match TRBD2. CDR1 is PRHDT and CDR2 is FYEKMQ in the germline V gene (reference sequence). V lost 4 bases and J lost 3; bases outside the gene matches: 7. The CDR3 is 16 amino acids. The CDR3, as DNA: TGTGCCAGCAGCTCCCCGGGACTAGCGGGCTACTACGAGCAGTACTTC. Amino acid sequence: CASSSPGLAGYYEQYF.

A few counts support this clone. The rearrangement joins TRBV27 to TRBJ1-1; the D gene is possibly TRBD1 (5 bases). This CDR3 is built from 13 residues. Trimming took 0 bases from V and 7 from J, leaving 9 bases between them. CDR1 and CDR2 (germline): MNHEY, SMNVEV (reference sequence). The CDR3 DNA follows: TGTGCCAGCAGTTTATCTAGGGGCCGTGAAGCTTTCTTT. Its protein product is CASSLSRGREAFF.

V usage is TRBV5-4 and J usage is TRBJ2-2; a weak D match, TRBD2 (5 bases). This CDR3 is built from 13 residues. V was cut by 3 bases and J by 5 bases, with 8 bases left in between. CDR1 SGHNT and CDR2 YYREEE come from the germline V gene (reference sequence). The CDR3 is CASSSAGTGELFF. In DNA form, the CDR3 reads TGTGCCAGCAGCTCCGCGGGTACCGGGGAGCTGTTTTTT.

The chain has TRBV2 and TRBJ2-7; 8 bases are shared with TRBD1. Germline trimming cut 5 bases from V and 1 base from J; bases unmatched to any gene: 16. Per the germline V gene, CDR1 is SNHLY and CDR2 is FYNNEI. The CDR3 runs 18 residues. The chain's CDR3 is CASSTIQGVQALSYEQYF. For the CDR3, the DNA is TGTGCCAGCAGTACAATACAGGGGGTACAAGCTTTATCCTACGAGCAGTACTTC.

This chain links TRBV7-9 with TRBJ2-3, with 7 positions matching TRBD2. Per germline, CDR1 SEHNR and CDR2 FQNEAQ (reference sequence). The CDR3 is 16 residues long. The V and J ends lost 0 bases and 1 base, in that order; junction bases with no gene match: 4. The CDR3 loop reads CASSLAASGGTDTQYF. The CDR3, as DNA: TGTGCCAGCAGCTTAGCGGCCAGCGGGGGCACAGATACGCAGTATTTT. The full variable domain, with the rest looked up from reference TRBV7-9 and TRBJ2-3, is DTGVSQNPRHKITKRGQNVTFRCDPISEHNRLYWYRQTLGQGPEFLTYFQNEAQLEKSRLLSDRFSAERPKGSFSTLEIQRTEQGDSAMYLCASSLAASGGTDTQYFGPGTRLTVL.

The chain links TRBV4-1 to TRBJ2-7, with 10 positions matching TRBD2. V shed 2 bases and J 4 bases; nucleotides not matched to a gene: 5. This CDR3 comprises 15 residues. Germline values: CDR1 MGHRA, CDR2 YSYEKL. The CDR3 protein is CASSQRTSGTYEQYF. CDR3 nucleotide sequence: TGCGCCAGCAGCCAAAGGACTAGCGGAACATACGAGCAGTACTTC.

The chain has TRBV28 and TRBJ2-7; D is uncertain. V shed 2 bases and J shed 0 bases, with 8 bases lying between them. The CDR3 covers 14 residues. CDR1 MDHEN and CDR2 SYDVKM come from the germline V gene. CDR3 sequence: CASSLRISSYEQYF. CDR3 DNA sequence: TGTGCCAGCAGTTTACGCATTAGCTCCTACGAGCAGTACTTC.

The CDR3 DNA reads as TGTGCCAGCAGTCCCCTCACCCCGACAGGGGGCGCGTGGAATGAGCAGTTCTTC. As protein: CASSPLTPTGGAWNEQFF. The chain joins TRBV28 to TRBJ2-1, with TRBD1 identical over 10 bases. V shed 5 bases, J shed 7 bases, and the junction held 17 bases outside the gene matches. CDR3 length equals 18 residues. Germline CDR1 reads MDHEN; CDR2 reads SYDVKM.